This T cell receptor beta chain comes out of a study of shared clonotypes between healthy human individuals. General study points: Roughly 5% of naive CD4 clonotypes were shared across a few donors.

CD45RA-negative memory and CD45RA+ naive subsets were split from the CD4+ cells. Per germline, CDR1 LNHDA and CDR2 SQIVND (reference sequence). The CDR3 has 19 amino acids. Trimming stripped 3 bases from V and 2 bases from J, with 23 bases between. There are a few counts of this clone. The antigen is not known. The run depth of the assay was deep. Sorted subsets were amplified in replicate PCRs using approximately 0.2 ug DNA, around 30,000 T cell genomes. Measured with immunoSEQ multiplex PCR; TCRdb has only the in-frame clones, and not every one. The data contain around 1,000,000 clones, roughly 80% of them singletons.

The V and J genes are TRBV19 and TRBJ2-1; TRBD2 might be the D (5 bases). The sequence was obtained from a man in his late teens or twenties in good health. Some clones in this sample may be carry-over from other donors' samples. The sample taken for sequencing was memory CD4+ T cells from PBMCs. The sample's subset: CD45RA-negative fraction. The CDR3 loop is CASSIRPLSEGRAYNEQFF. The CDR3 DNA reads TGTGCCAGTAGTATCCGACCACTCAGTGAGGGCAGAGCCTACAATGAGCAGTTCTTC.